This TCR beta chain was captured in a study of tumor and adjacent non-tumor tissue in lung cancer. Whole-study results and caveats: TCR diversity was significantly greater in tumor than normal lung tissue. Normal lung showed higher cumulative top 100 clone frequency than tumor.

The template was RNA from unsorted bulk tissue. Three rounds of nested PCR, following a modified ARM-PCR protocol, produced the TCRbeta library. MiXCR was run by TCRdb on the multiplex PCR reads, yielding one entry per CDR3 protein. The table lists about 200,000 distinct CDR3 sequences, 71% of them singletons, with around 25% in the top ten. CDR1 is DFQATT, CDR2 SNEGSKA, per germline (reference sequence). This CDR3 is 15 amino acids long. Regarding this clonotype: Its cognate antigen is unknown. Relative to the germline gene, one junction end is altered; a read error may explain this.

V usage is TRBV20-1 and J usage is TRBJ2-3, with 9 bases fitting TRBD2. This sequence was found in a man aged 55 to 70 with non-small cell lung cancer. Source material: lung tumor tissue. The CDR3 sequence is CSARGGGGVTETQYF. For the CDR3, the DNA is TGCAGTGCTAGAGGCGGGGGGGGCGTCACAGAAACGCAATATTTT.